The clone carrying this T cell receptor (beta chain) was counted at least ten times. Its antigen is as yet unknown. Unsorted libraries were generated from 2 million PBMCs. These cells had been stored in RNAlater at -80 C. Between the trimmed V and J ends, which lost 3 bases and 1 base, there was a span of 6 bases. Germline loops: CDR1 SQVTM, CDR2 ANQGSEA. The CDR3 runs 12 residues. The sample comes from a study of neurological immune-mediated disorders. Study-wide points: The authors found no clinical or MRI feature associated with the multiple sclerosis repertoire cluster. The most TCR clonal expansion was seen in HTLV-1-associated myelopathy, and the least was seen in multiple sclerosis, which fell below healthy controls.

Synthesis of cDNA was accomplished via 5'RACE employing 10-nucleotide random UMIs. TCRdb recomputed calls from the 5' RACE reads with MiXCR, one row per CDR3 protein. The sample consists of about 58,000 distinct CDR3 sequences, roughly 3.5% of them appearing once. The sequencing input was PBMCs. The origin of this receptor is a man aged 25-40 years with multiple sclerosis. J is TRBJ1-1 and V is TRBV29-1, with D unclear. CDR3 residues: CSVDSTNTEAFF. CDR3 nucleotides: TGCAGCGTTGATTCGACGAACACTGAAGCTTTCTTT.